The 27 T cell receptor beta chains given below trace back to one sample, sequenced in a study of spatial heterogeneity in lung cancer. As to time point: sample taken at primary tumor resection. Researchers sequenced whole RNA taken from tumor, nontumor lung or frozen PBMC without sorting. TCRdb fed the 5' RACE reads into MiXCR, producing one record per CDR3 protein. The sample lists about 42,000 distinct CDR3 sequences; approximately 7% were seen once. The sequences come from PBMCs, collected at surgery. These receptors were taken from a female donor with early-stage non-small cell lung cancer.

This clonotype appeared many times. CDR3 in amino acids: CASSRKAGGFSSYEQYF. Here the CDR3 DNA reads TGTGCCAGCAGTCGCAAAGCGGGGGGTTTTAGCTCCTACGAGCAGTACTTC. The chain uses TRBV27 and TRBJ2-7, with 9 bases aligning to TRBD2. V was pared by 5 bases and J by 0 bases, with 11 bases of the junction left unmatched. The CDR3 sequence is 17 residues long. The germline gives CDR1 MNHEY, CDR2 SMNVEV (reference sequence).

This clonotype was recorded at least ten times. This chain links TRBV2 with TRBJ1-4; D not resolved. The CDR3 is 15 residues long. The V gene's germline CDR1 is SNHLY and CDR2 FYNNEI. Trimming left V 3 bases short and J 2 bases short, with 10 bases between. CDR3 sequence (DNA): TGTGCCAGCAGTGAGTTTCGGGTGACTAATGAAAAACTGTTTTTT. It codes for CASSEFRVTNEKLFF.

The V and J genes are TRBV4-3 and TRBJ1-5; possible D gene TRBD1, 5 bases. V was cut by 4 bases and J by 10 bases, with 14 bases left in between. The CDR3 is made up of 13 amino acids. Germline CDR1 reads LGHNA; CDR2 reads YSLEER. Here the CDR3 DNA reads TGCGCCAGCAGCCTGGGGCGTCAGGATCCCCAGCATTTT. As protein: CASSLGRQDPQHF.

This clonotype was counted at least ten times. The V gene is TRBV12-3 or TRBV12-4, the J gene TRBJ1-1; 8 nucleotides line up with TRBD1. V dropped 3 bases and J dropped 13; count of bases not matched to a gene: 4. The CDR3 is 11 residues long. The CDR3 reads CASSLDRVGFF. The CDR3 bases are TGTGCCAGCAGTTTGGACAGGGTGGGTTTCTTT.

In the case of this clonotype: A clone one base away is much larger, so this may be a read error. The V and J genes are TRBV12-5 and TRBJ2-1; D gene unclear. CDR3 length: 11 amino acids. Germline V gene sequence: CDR1 LGHNT, CDR2 FRNRAP. Written as DNA, the CDR3 is TGTGTTAGTGGTTCCTACAATGAGCAGTTCTTC. Protein sequence: CVSGSYNEQFF.

Many counts were recorded for this clonotype. This chain links TRBV4-1 with TRBJ2-2; D might be TRBD1 (6 bases). Per the germline V gene, CDR1 is MGHRA and CDR2 is YSYEKL. V lost 1 base to trimming and J lost 7 bases, with 19 bases between them. This CDR3 is built from 17 residues. Here the CDR3 DNA reads TGCGCCAGCAGCCAAGGGCAGGGGAGCTCGTACCTCGGGGAGCTGTTTTTT. This sequence encodes CASSQGQGSSYLGELFF.

Worth noting for this clonotype: A much more abundant neighbour one base away suggests this may be a read error. The final CDR3 position lacks the conserved phenylalanine or tryptophan, pointing to a likely read error. The V call is TRBV7-2, the J call TRBJ2-3; unclear D gene. Trimming stripped 5 bases from V and 0 bases from J, with 6 bases between. CDR1 and CDR2 (germline): SGHTA, FQGNSA. The CDR3 contains 13 residues. CDR3 in amino acids: CASSPTSTDTQYS. The CDR3 nucleotides are TGTGCCAGCAGCCCGACTAGCACAGATACGCAGTATTCT.

The V and J genes are TRBV5-1 and TRBJ2-7, with a possible D match to TRBD1 (6 bases). This CDR3 is 13 amino acids long. The germline V gene encodes CDR1 SGHRS and CDR2 YFSETQ. V was pared by 4 bases and J by 5 bases, with 13 bases between. The CDR3 nucleotides read TGCGCCAGCAGCCTGAGCCGGGACAACGAGCAGTACTTC. Translated, it gives CASSLSRDNEQYF.

This clonotype was counted between two and nine times. The rearrangement links TRBV5-6 to TRBJ1-1; D possibly corresponds to TRBD1 (5 bases). The CDR3 extends over 14 amino acids. V gave up 4 bases and J gave up 3 bases, with 13 bases separating them. Germline CDR1 and CDR2: SGHDT and YYEEEE. The CDR3 loop is CASSRTLGDTEAFF. The CDR3 DNA reads TGTGCCAGCAGCAGGACACTGGGGGACACTGAAGCTTTCTTT.

In its sample, this clonotype was seen a few times. V usage is TRBV6-5 and J usage is TRBJ2-3, with 10 bases fitting TRBD1. Germline trimming cut 1 base from V and 4 bases from J; bases unmatched to any gene: 2. Germline CDR1 and CDR2: MNHEY and SVGAGI. This CDR3 is built from 15 residues. The CDR3: CASSYWGQGSDTQYF. In DNA, the CDR3 is TGTGCCAGCAGTTACTGGGGACAGGGGTCAGATACGCAGTATTTT.

This clonotype was found a few times. The chain is built from TRBV24-1 and TRBJ2-4, with D tentatively TRBD1 (5 bases). CDR1 and CDR2 from the germline V gene are KGHDR and SFDVKD. The CDR3 loop spans 17 amino acids. V was clipped by 2 bases and J by 0 bases, with 13 bases between them. CDR3 loop: CATSDSRESLAKNIQYF. CDR3 DNA sequence: TGTGCCACCAGTGATTCCAGGGAAAGCCTAGCCAAAAACATTCAGTACTTC.

This clonotype has just a few counts. V usage is TRBV28 and J usage is TRBJ1-5; D ambiguous. Germline lookup yields CDR1 MDHEN and CDR2 SYDVKM. With 8 bases removed from V and 0 bases from J, the gap between germline ends came to 5 bases. The CDR3 is made up of 12 amino acids. This CDR3 reads CASQISNQPQHF. CDR3 nucleotides: TGTGCCAGCCAAATTAGCAATCAGCCCCAGCATTTT.

This clonotype showed up just a few times. The chain uses TRBV11-2 and TRBJ2-7, with D uncertain. This CDR3 has 12 amino acids. Germline V CDR1 and CDR2: SGHAT, FQNNGV. Trimming pared 0 bases from V and 9 bases from J, leaving 9 bases between. CDR3 sequence: CASSLDFPGQYF. CDR3 coding DNA: TGTGCCAGCAGCTTAGATTTCCCTGGGCAGTACTTC.

This clonotype has only a few counts. The rearrangement links TRBV9 to TRBJ1-2; 9 bases match TRBD1. This CDR3 is built from 15 residues. The V gene's germline CDR1 is SGDLS and CDR2 YYNGEE. Trimming removed 3 bases from V and 5 bases from J; junction bases left unmatched: 8. The CDR3: CASSAQGALGYGYTF. CDR3 coding DNA: TGTGCCAGCAGCGCACAGGGGGCGCTTGGGTATGGCTACACCTTC.

This clonotype was seen ten or more times. This chain connects TRBV5-1 to TRBJ1-2; D possibly corresponds to TRBD1 (5 bases). CDR3 size: 13 residues. The germline gives CDR1 SGHRS, CDR2 YFSETQ. The germline V and J ends were trimmed by 4 bases and 4 bases, with 11 bases remaining between them. The CDR3 DNA reads as TGCGCCAGCAGCCCGTTGGGGGTCTATGGCTACACCTTC. Encoded protein: CASSPLGVYGYTF.

Only a few counts were recorded for this clonotype. V gene TRBV6-6 combines with J gene TRBJ2-1; 10 bases fit TRBD1. Looked up from germline, CDR1 is MNHNY and CDR2 is SVGAGI (reference sequence). Unmatched junction bases numbered 2, after V lost 2 bases and J lost 4 bases. The CDR3 spans 15 residues. As DNA, the CDR3 is TGTGCCAGCAGTTACCGACAGGGGGCTTACAATGAGCAGTTCTTC. It is translated as CASSYRQGAYNEQFF.

The sample holds many counts of this clonotype. The chain couples TRBV2 to TRBJ2-5; no clear D. With 4 bases removed from V and 3 bases from J, the gap between germline ends came to 6 bases. The germline gives CDR1 SNHLY, CDR2 FYNNEI. The CDR3 spans 12 residues. DNA for the CDR3: TGTGCCAGCAGTGTAGGGAAAGAGACCCAGTACTTC. Its translation is CASSVGKETQYF.

This clonotype has ten or more counts. The rearrangement joins TRBV13 to TRBJ2-3; D is unresolved. V lost 1 base and J 5 bases, leaving 4 bases between the germline ends. This CDR3 has 12 amino acids. The V gene's germline CDR1 is PRHDT and CDR2 FYEKMQ (reference sequence). The CDR3 DNA follows: TGTGCCAGCAGCTTAGACGTAGATACGCAGTATTTT. Residues: CASSLDVDTQYF. Supplemented by reference TRBV13 and TRBJ2-3, the full variable domain reads AAGVIQSPRHLIKEKRETATLKCYPIPRHDTVYWYQQGPGQDPQFLISFYEKMQSDKGSIPDRFSAQQFSDYHSELNMSSLELGDSALYFCASSLDVDTQYFGPGTRLTVL.

This clonotype was seen a handful of times. The rearrangement joins TRBV7-9 to TRBJ2-7; D not resolved. The V end was cut by 2 bases, the J end by 0 bases, with 20 bases between. The V gene's germline CDR1 is SEHNR and CDR2 FQNEAQ (reference sequence). The CDR3 loop spans 18 amino acids. The CDR3 spells CASSLLWTADPSSYEQYF. In nucleotides, the CDR3 is TGTGCCAGCAGCTTACTGTGGACCGCTGACCCTAGCTCCTACGAGCAGTACTTC.

This clonotype was counted only a few times. J is TRBJ2-7 and V is TRBV9, with 11 positions matching TRBD2. Trimming at V came to 4 bases and at J to 3 bases, leaving 15 bases not matched to a gene. Germline V gene data show CDR1 as SGDLS and CDR2 as YYNGEE. CDR3 length: 18 amino acids. Here the CDR3 DNA reads TGTGCCAGCAGCCCCCGTTCTAGCGGGGGGTCTCAAATCTACGAGCAGTACTTC. Translated: CASSPRSSGGSQIYEQYF.

This clonotype was found many times. The gene calls are TRBV29-1 and TRBJ1-1; D is ambiguous. The CDR3 loop spans 13 amino acids. The germline V gene encodes CDR1 SQVTM and CDR2 ANQGSEA. V was trimmed by 5 bases and J by 1 base, leaving 11 bases between them. DNA of the CDR3: TGCAGCGTTAAGTCAGGACGGAACACTGAAGCTTTCTTT. Protein product: CSVKSGRNTEAFF.

This clonotype was recorded at least ten times. V is TRBV20-1 and J is TRBJ2-7; D is ambiguous. With 6 bases removed from V and 6 bases from J, the gap between germline ends came to 18 bases. CDR1 DFQATT and CDR2 SNEGSKA come from the germline V gene (reference sequence). The CDR3 has 13 residues. CDR3 loop: CSAFGPIAAEQYF. Written as DNA, the CDR3 is TGCAGTGCCTTCGGCCCGATCGCTGCCGAGCAGTACTTC.

This clonotype occurred many times. V gene TRBV5-1 combines with J gene TRBJ2-5; the D gene is possibly TRBD1 (6 bases). The CDR3 length is 15 residues. Germline V CDR1 and CDR2: SGHRS, YFSETQ. Trimming removed 6 bases at V and 5 bases at J, with 20 bases between. CDR3 sequence (DNA): TGCGCCAGCAAACCCTGGACCGGACAGCGGGAGACCCAGTACTTC. Residues: CASKPWTGQRETQYF.

At least ten counts were recorded for this clonotype. The chain carries TRBV20-1 and TRBJ2-3; 7 positions match TRBD2. The trim removed 3 bases at V and 2 bases at J, leaving 8 bases unmatched. The CDR3 totals 15 residues. Germline lookup yields CDR1 DFQATT and CDR2 SNEGSKA (reference sequence). The CDR3 DNA reads as TGCAGTGCTAGTTGGCAGCGGGGAATCACAGATACGCAGTATTTT. Amino acids: CSASWQRGITDTQYF.

Only one count was recorded for this clonotype. At one boundary the junction diverges from the germline segment, which might be a read error. The chain joins TRBV4-3 to TRBJ1-6; a possible D gene is TRBD1 (5 bases). CDR1 is LGHNA and CDR2 is YSLEER in the germline V gene. The CDR3 length is 15 residues. The CDR3 nucleotides read TGCGCCAGCAGGCAAGGTCCGACAGCCAATTCACCCCTCCACTTT. This sequence encodes CASRQGPTANSPLHF.

In this sample, this clonotype turned up a few times. The CDR3 spells CASSFSGGNTEAFF. DNA of the CDR3: TGTGCCAGCAGTTTTTCTGGGGGCAACACTGAAGCTTTCTTT. This sequence joins TRBV12-3 or TRBV12-4 and TRBJ1-1; possibly TRBD1 for D (6 bases). V shed 3 bases and J shed 2 bases, with 10 bases lying between them. The CDR3 runs 14 residues.

This chain links TRBV4-1 with TRBJ2-3; possible D gene TRBD2, 6 bases. CDR3 size: 17 residues. Germline CDR1 is MGHRA and CDR2 is YSYEKL. Between the trimmed V and J ends, which lost 0 bases and 4 bases, there was a span of 17 bases. The CDR3 DNA is TGCGCCAGCAGCCAAGAAGGTGGGGGACTCGGGGCAGATACGCAGTATTTT. This sequence encodes CASSQEGGGLGADTQYF.